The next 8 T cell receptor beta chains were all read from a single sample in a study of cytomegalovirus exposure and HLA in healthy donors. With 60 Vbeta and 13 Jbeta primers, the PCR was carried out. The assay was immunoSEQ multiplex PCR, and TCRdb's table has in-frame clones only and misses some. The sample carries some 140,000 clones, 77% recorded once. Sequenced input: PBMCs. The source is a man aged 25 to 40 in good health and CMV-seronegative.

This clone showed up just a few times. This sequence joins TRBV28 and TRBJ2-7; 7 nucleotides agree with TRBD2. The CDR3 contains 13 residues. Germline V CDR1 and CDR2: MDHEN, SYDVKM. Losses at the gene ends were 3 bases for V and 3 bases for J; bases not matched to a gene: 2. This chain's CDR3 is CASSFPGGYEQYF. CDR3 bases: TGTGCCAGCAGTTTCCCGGGGGGCTACGAGCAGTACTTC.

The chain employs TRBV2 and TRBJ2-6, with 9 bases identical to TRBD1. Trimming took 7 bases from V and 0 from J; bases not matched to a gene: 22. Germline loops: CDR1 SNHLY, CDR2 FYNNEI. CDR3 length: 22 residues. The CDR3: CASNLWGGQGSWSYSGANVLTF. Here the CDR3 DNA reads TGTGCCAGCAACCTCTGGGGGGGACAGGGATCGTGGTCCTACTCTGGGGCCAACGTCCTGACTTTC.

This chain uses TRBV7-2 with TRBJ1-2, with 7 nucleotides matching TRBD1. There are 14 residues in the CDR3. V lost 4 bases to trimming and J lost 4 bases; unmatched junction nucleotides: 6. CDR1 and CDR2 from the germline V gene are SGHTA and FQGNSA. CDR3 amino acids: CASSWDSEVYGYTF. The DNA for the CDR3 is TGTGCCAGCAGCTGGGACAGCGAAGTCTATGGCTACACCTTC.

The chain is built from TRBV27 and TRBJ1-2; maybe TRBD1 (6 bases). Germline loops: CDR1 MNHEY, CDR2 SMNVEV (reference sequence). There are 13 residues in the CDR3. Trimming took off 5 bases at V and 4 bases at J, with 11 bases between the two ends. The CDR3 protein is CASSPRTAYGYTF. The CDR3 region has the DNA TGTGCCAGCAGTCCCAGGACAGCCTATGGCTACACCTTC.

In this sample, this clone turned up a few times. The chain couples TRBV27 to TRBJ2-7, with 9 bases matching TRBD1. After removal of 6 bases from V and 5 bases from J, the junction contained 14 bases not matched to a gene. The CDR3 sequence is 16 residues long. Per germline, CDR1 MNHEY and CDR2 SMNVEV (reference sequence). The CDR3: CASSPSTGGQWDEQYF. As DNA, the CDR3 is TGTGCCAGCAGCCCTTCCACAGGGGGCCAGTGGGACGAGCAGTACTTC.

CDR3: CSVELAGGYEQYF. The DNA of the CDR3 is TGCAGCGTTGAACTAGCGGGAGGATACGAGCAGTACTTC. This rearrangement joins TRBV29-1 to TRBJ2-7; TRBD2 agrees at 11 bases. The V gene end was trimmed by 2 bases and the J gene end by 4 bases; junction bases not matched to a gene: 1. CDR1 is SQVTM, CDR2 ANQGSEA, per germline. The CDR3 is made up of 13 amino acids.

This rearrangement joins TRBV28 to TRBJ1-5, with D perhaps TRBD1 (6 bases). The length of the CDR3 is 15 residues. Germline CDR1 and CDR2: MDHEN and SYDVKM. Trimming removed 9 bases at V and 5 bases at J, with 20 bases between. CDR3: CASISGGAGDQPQHF. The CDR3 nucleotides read TGTGCCAGTATCTCGGGGGGGGCCGGCGATCAGCCCCAGCATTTT. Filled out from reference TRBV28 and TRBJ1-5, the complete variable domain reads DVKVTQSSRYLVKRTGEKVFLECVQDMDHENMFWYRQDPGLGLRLIYFSYDVKMKEKGDIPEGYSVSREKKERFSLILESASTNQTSMYLCASISGGAGDQPQHFGDGTRLSIL.

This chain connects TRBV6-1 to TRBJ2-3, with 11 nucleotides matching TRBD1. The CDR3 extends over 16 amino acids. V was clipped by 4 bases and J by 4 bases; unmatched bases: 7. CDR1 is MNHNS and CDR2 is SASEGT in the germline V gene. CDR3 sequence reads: CASSASGTGGSDTQYF. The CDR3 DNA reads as TGTGCCAGCAGTGCCTCCGGGACAGGGGGATCAGATACGCAGTATTTT.